The present T cell receptor beta chain was sequenced within a study of shared clonotypes between healthy human individuals. Whole-study context: Donors were two women and a few men aged 18 to 49. There were three CD4 naive, three CD4 memory, two CD8 naive and one CD8 memory plates per donor.

TCRdb's table, derived via immunoSEQ multiplex PCR, lists solely in-frame clones and lacks some. Counted here are about 750,000 clones, 80% to 95% occurring once; the ten biggest clones make up 24%. Points on this clone: Its target is unknown.

Naive CD8 cells, CD45RO-negative and positively selected for CCR7, excluded terminally differentiated effector memory CD45RA+ cells. Every one of the donors was a Caucasian adult that lived in Nashville, Tennessee. The study's findings and limits: Larger estimated richness was generally seen in naive subsets than in memory subsets.

V shed 2 bases and J 1 base; nucleotides not matched to a gene: 2. Germline assignment: CDR1 SGHTS and CDR2 YDEGEE. The CDR3 length is 15 residues. This clonotype was sampled from a man aged 25-45 years in good health. This sequence joins TRBV5-8 and TRBJ2-7, with 11 nucleotides matching TRBD1. The sample consisted of naive CD8+ T cells sorted from blood. The CDR3 DNA is TGTGCCAGCAGCTTCGGGACAGGGGGTTCCTACGAGCAGTACTTC. Amino acids: CASSFGTGGSYEQYF.